One and the same sample provided the 27 T cell receptor beta chains below, sequenced in a study of siplizumab effects on memory and regulatory T cells. The protocol was immunoSEQ multiplex PCR, while the TCRdb copy is restricted to in-frame clones and leaves out a portion. The table has about 120,000 clones, around 93% seen once. Sequenced: non-Treg CD4+ T cells sorted from blood. These receptors all come from a human donor in good health.

The V gene is TRBV11-2, the J gene TRBJ2-2; 7 bases match TRBD1. The V gene's germline CDR1 is SGHAT and CDR2 FQNNGV. V dropped 5 bases and J dropped 0; count of bases not matched to a gene: 9. This CDR3 comprises 17 residues. The CDR3: CASSPQFGTANTGELFF. In nucleotides, the CDR3 is TGTGCCAGCAGCCCTCAATTCGGGACAGCGAACACCGGGGAGCTGTTTTTT.

The rearrangement uses TRBV6-5 and TRBJ1-4, with TRBD1 as a possible D gene (5 bases). CDR1 MNHEY and CDR2 SVGAGI come from the germline V gene. Trimming removed 6 bases from V and 7 bases from J, with 12 bases in between. There are 13 residues in the CDR3. Here the CDR3 reads CASRPGGGEKLFF. The CDR3 nucleotides read TGTGCCAGCAGACCCGGGGGAGGTGAAAAACTGTTTTTT.

The V gene is TRBV27, the J gene TRBJ2-2, with D possibly matching TRBD1 (6 bases). Trimming cost V 3 bases and J 4 bases, with 9 bases left between them. This CDR3 region has 14 residues. The germline V gene encodes CDR1 MNHEY and CDR2 SMNVEV (reference sequence). In nucleotides, the CDR3 is TGTGCCAGCAGTTTTCAGGGGATCACCGGGGAGCTGTTTTTT. Protein sequence: CASSFQGITGELFF.

The chain employs TRBV4-3 and TRBJ1-2; 8 bases align to TRBD1. The CDR3 sequence is 15 residues long. The germline V gene encodes CDR1 LGHNA and CDR2 YSLEER. The junction had 8 bases not matched to a gene; V was cut back by 1 base and J by 7 bases. CDR3 sequence reads: CASSQGDRSLGGYTF. CDR3 bases: TGCGCCAGCAGCCAAGGGGACAGGTCTTTGGGTGGCTACACCTTC.

The J gene is TRBJ2-1, the V gene TRBV2; 10 bases fit TRBD1. V was pared by 2 bases and J by 6 bases, with 13 bases of the junction left unmatched. This CDR3 region has 18 residues. Germline V lookup: CDR1 SNHLY, CDR2 FYNNEI. DNA of the CDR3: TGTGCCAGCAGTGAAAAGGGGGCGTGGGACAGGGGACTCAATGAGCAGTTCTTC. Amino acid sequence: CASSEKGAWDRGLNEQFF.

The chain couples TRBV5-4 to TRBJ2-7; 8 bases map to TRBD2. This CDR3 is 14 amino acids long. V trimming: 4 bases; J trimming: 5 bases; junction bases outside the gene matches: 8. Germline CDR1 reads SGHNT; CDR2 reads YYREEE (reference sequence). The CDR3 DNA sequence: TGTGCCAGCAGCCCGGGACTAGTTGGCCACGAGCAGTACTTC. The encoded protein is CASSPGLVGHEQYF.

The chain carries TRBV9 and TRBJ1-4; D perhaps matches TRBD1 (6 bases). V shed 4 bases and J shed 0 bases, with 10 bases lying between them. The germline gives CDR1 SGDLS, CDR2 YYNGEE. The length of the CDR3 is 15 residues. DNA of the CDR3: TGTGCCAGCAGCCCCCGGACAGCAACTAATGAAAAACTGTTTTTT. Encoded protein: CASSPRTATNEKLFF.

This chain connects TRBV18 to TRBJ2-5; possible D gene TRBD1, 6 bases. Between the trimmed V and J ends, which lost 3 bases and 5 bases, there was a span of 13 bases. Germline V gene sequence: CDR1 KGHSH, CDR2 LQKENI. This CDR3 contains 14 residues. CDR3: CASSPSQGQETQYF. The CDR3 region has the DNA TGTGCCAGCTCACCCTCTCAGGGGCAGGAGACCCAGTACTTC.

This rearrangement joins TRBV19 to TRBJ1-1, with TRBD1 matching 9 bases. The junction had 0 bases not matched to a gene; V was cut back by 0 bases and J by 7 bases. The V gene's germline CDR1 is LNHDA and CDR2 SQIVND (reference sequence). The CDR3 consists of 13 residues. CDR3 DNA: TGTGCCAGTAGTATAGAGACAGGGGGTGAAGCTTTCTTT. Its translation is CASSIETGGEAFF. The variable domain in full, with the rest retrieved from reference TRBV19 and TRBJ1-1, is DGGITQSPKYLFRKEGQNVTLSCEQNLNHDAMYWYRQDPGQGLRLIYYSQIVNDFQKGDIAEGYSVSREKKESFPLTVTSAQKNPTAFYLCASSIETGGEAFFGQGTRLTVV.

This rearrangement joins TRBV14 to TRBJ1-3, with D perhaps TRBD1 (6 bases). The V and J ends lost 6 bases and 0 bases respectively, with 18 bases between them. The CDR3 is 17 amino acids. Germline CDR1 and CDR2: SGHDN and FVKESK. The CDR3 nucleotides are TGTGCCAGCAGAAGGGGGGGAGCCGAGCACTCTGGAAACACCATATATTTT. This gives the protein CASRRGGAEHSGNTIYF.

The chain couples TRBV4-3 to TRBJ2-5; TRBD1 matches 9 bases. The CDR3 extends over 16 amino acids. Germline CDR1 is LGHNA and CDR2 is YSLEER. V trimming: 1 base; J trimming: 2 bases; junction bases outside the gene matches: 5. In DNA, the CDR3 is TGCGCCAGCAGCCAAGGAGGAGGGACAGGGCAAGAGACCCAGTACTTC. It translates to CASSQGGGTGQETQYF.

The chain carries TRBV13 and TRBJ1-4; no clear D gene. V was shortened by 3 bases and J by 0 bases, with 14 bases between the two germline ends. Germline assignment: CDR1 PRHDT and CDR2 FYEKMQ (reference sequence). CDR3 length: 17 amino acids. The CDR3 spells CASSLGLLLTTNEKLFF. CDR3 nucleotide sequence: TGTGCCAGCAGCTTGGGTCTATTATTAACAACTAATGAAAAACTGTTTTTT.

This clone has a single count. J is TRBJ2-1 and V is TRBV28, with 8 bases fitting TRBD1. Germline values: CDR1 MDHEN, CDR2 SYDVKM. V was clipped by 6 bases and J by 0 bases; unmatched bases: 10. The CDR3 extends over 17 amino acids. The DNA of the CDR3 is TGTGCCAGCAGAGGCGCGACAGGGGTAAGCTCCTACAATGAGCAGTTCTTC. It specifies CASRGATGVSSYNEQFF.

The CDR3: CASSVEAGWDYEQYF. The CDR3 region has the DNA TGTGCCAGCAGTGTCGAGGCAGGGTGGGACTACGAGCAGTACTTC. The chain has TRBV2 and TRBJ2-7; D may be TRBD1 (5 bases). The V gene lost 4 bases and the J gene lost 3 bases, with 16 bases spanning the gap. This CDR3 has 15 amino acids. Germline V gives CDR1 SNHLY, CDR2 FYNNEI.

The chain joins TRBV27 to TRBJ1-6; TRBD1 agrees at 7 bases. The CDR3 spans 15 residues. After removal of 5 bases from V and 4 bases from J, the junction contained 5 bases not matched to a gene. Germline V lookup: CDR1 MNHEY, CDR2 SMNVEV (reference sequence). CDR3 sequence reads: CASSLTGSYNSPLHF. DNA for the CDR3: TGTGCCAGCAGTCTGACAGGGTCGTATAATTCACCCCTCCACTTT.

V usage is TRBV21-1 and J usage is TRBJ2-3; the listed D gene, TRBD2, was not tested against the DNA. TRBV21-1 corresponds to a pseudogene. The CDR3 runs 15 residues. The CDR3, as DNA: TGTGCCAGCACAAACCCGGTTTCCCCGGCAGATACGCAGTATTTT. Translation gives CASTNPVSPADTQYF.

V gene TRBV4-2 combines with J gene TRBJ1-2, with TRBD1 matching 8 bases. Trimming cost V 2 bases and J 3 bases; bases outside gene matches: 8. The germline V gene has CDR1 LGHNA and CDR2 YNFKEQ. CDR3 length equals 16 residues. The CDR3 sequence: CASSQPPGQGDYGYTF. The CDR3 nucleotides are TGTGCCAGCAGCCAACCGCCAGGACAGGGAGACTATGGCTACACCTTC.

The chain employs TRBV5-1 and TRBJ2-6; no clear D gene. Trimming removed 4 bases from V and 2 bases from J, with 7 bases in between. The CDR3 is made up of 14 amino acids. The germline gives CDR1 SGHRS, CDR2 YFSETQ. CDR3 DNA sequence: TGCGCCAGCAGCCGGAGTCCTGGGGCCAACGTCCTGACTTTC. Translated, it gives CASSRSPGANVLTF.

The V call is TRBV18, the J call TRBJ1-5; D is perhaps TRBD1 (6 bases). V dropped 4 bases and J dropped 6 bases, with 13 bases sitting between them. CDR3 length: 14 residues. The germline V gene encodes CDR1 KGHSH and CDR2 LQKENI. CDR3 sequence reads: CASSLTARGQPQHF. As DNA, the CDR3 is TGTGCCAGCTCACTAACAGCCAGGGGTCAGCCCCAGCATTTT.

V is TRBV6-6 and J is TRBJ1-2; D uncertain. Germline loops: CDR1 MNHNY, CDR2 SVGAGI (reference sequence). Trimming pared 4 bases from V and 0 bases from J, leaving 9 bases between. This CDR3 region has 14 residues. The CDR3 loop is CASSSGAANYGYTF. CDR3 in DNA: TGTGCCAGCAGTTCAGGCGCCGCTAACTATGGCTACACCTTC.

The chain combines TRBV5-8 with TRBJ1-5; D not resolved. Trimming took off 0 bases at V and 0 bases at J, with 22 bases between the two ends. CDR3 size: 20 residues. Germline values: CDR1 SGHTS, CDR2 YDEGEE. The DNA for the CDR3 is TGTGCCAGCAGCTTGGGCAGTGCTCGGGGTTCTTTGATTAGCAATCAGCCCCAGCATTTT. Translated: CASSLGSARGSLISNQPQHF.

V is TRBV2 and J is TRBJ2-2, with D maybe TRBD1 (6 bases). This CDR3 comprises 13 residues. Germline V gene sequence: CDR1 SNHLY, CDR2 FYNNEI. V lost 6 bases to trimming and J lost 11 bases, with 16 bases between them. The CDR3 sequence is CASRRGKEGELFF. The DNA of the CDR3 is TGTGCCAGCAGGAGGGGGAAAGAGGGTGAGCTGTTTTTT.

The J gene is TRBJ2-3, the V gene TRBV20-1, with D possibly called TRBD1 or TRBD2 (5 bases each). CDR3 length: 11 residues. Germline V gene lookup returns CDR1 DFQATT and CDR2 SNEGSKA (reference sequence). V lost 3 bases and J 10 bases, leaving 11 bases between the germline ends. The CDR3 sequence is CSARDEGSQYF. CDR3 in DNA: TGCAGTGCTAGGGACGAGGGGTCGCAGTATTTT.

The chain employs TRBV18 and TRBJ2-7, with 8 bases fitting TRBD1. This CDR3 comprises 14 residues. The V gene's germline CDR1 is KGHSH and CDR2 LQKENI. V was clipped by 6 bases and J by 3 bases; unmatched bases: 7. In DNA form, the CDR3 reads TGTGCCAGCTCGCCAGGACAGGGTGTCTACGAGCAGTACTTC. Translating gives CASSPGQGVYEQYF.

The chain couples TRBV20-1 to TRBJ1-1; tentative D call: TRBD1 (6 bases). V lost 5 bases and J lost 8, with 12 bases in between. The CDR3 extends over 11 amino acids. Germline assignment: CDR1 DFQATT and CDR2 SNEGSKA (reference sequence). This CDR3 reads CSAFGQNEAFF. DNA for the CDR3: TGCAGTGCTTTCGGACAGAACGAAGCTTTCTTT.

J is TRBJ2-7 and V is TRBV7-2, with D possibly TRBD1 on 5 matching bases. The V gene lost 0 bases and the J gene lost 1 base, with 13 bases spanning the gap. Looked up from germline, CDR1 is SGHTA and CDR2 is FQGNSA. The CDR3 totals 16 residues. The CDR3 bases are TGTGCCAGCAGCTTAGCGGCCCCAGGGTGGTCCTACGAGCAGTACTTC. Translated: CASSLAAPGWSYEQYF.

The chain combines TRBV5-1 with TRBJ2-7, with D tentatively TRBD1 (6 bases). The CDR3 contains 13 residues. The V end was cut by 4 bases, the J end by 4 bases, with 12 bases between. Germline lookup yields CDR1 SGHRS and CDR2 YFSETQ. In DNA form, the CDR3 reads TGCGCCAGCAGCCCTAACCAGGGGTACGAGCAGTACTTC. This codes for CASSPNQGYEQYF.